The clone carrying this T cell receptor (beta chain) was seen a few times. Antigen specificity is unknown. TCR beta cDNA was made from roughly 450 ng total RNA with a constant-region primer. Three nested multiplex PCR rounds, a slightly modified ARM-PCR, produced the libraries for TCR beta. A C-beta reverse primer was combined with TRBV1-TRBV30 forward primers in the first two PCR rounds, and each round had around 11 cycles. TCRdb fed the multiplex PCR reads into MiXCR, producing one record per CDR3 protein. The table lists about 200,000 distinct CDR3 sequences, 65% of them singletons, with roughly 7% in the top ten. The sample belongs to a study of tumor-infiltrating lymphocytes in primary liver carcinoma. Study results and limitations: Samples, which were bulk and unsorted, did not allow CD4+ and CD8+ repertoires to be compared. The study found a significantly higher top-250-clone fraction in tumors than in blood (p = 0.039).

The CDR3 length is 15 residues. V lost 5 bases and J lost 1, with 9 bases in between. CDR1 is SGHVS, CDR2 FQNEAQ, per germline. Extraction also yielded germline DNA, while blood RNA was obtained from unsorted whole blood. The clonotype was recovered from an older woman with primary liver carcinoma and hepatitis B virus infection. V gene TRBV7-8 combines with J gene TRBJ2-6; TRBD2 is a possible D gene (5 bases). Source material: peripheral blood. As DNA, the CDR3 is TGTGCCAGCAGCCCCGAGGGATCTGGGGCCAACGTCCTGACTTTC. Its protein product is CASSPEGSGANVLTF.